Listed below are T cell receptor beta chains from one sample, sequenced in a study of cytomegalovirus exposure and HLA in healthy donors. TCRdb's table, derived via immunoSEQ multiplex PCR, lists solely in-frame clones and lacks some. There are some 150,000 clones in the sample; 75% to 90% occur only once, and under 3.5% lies in the top ten. The sample comprised PBMCs. The receptors come from a woman in her 30s in good health and CMV-seronegative. Both conserved end residues are part of each CDR3. The D gene is left open where the match is weak. Only some rows state a clone size, as once, few, many or a class for expanded clones.

d_call,clone_size,v_call,j_call,cdr3_aa,cdr3_nt
-,-,TRBV4-1,TRBJ1-3,CASSQVTVGNTIYF,TGCGCCAGCAGCCAAGTAACAGTGGGAAACACCATATATTTT
-,-,TRBV5-1,TRBJ2-3,CASRAGTLTDTQYF,TGCGCCAGCAGGGCCGGGACACTAACAGATACGCAGTATTTT
TRBD1,-,TRBV28,TRBJ2-5,CASTSGTVETQYF,TGTGCCAGCACCTCAGGGACAGTAGAGACCCAGTACTTC
-,-,TRBV9,TRBJ2-3,CVSSVALDTQYF,TGTGTCAGCAGCGTAGCTTTAGATACGCAGTATTTT
TRBD2,-,TRBV10-1,TRBJ2-3,CASSGPPGGGASDTQYF,TGCGCCAGCAGTGGCCCCCCCGGCGGGGGGGCTTCAGATACGCAGTATTTT
-,-,TRBV6-5,TRBJ1-5,CASSYSEGNQPQHF,TGTGCCAGCAGTTACTCGGAGGGAAATCAGCCCCAGCATTTT
-,-,TRBV19,TRBJ2-2,CASTIPRGAANTGELFF,TGTGCCAGTACCATACCCCGGGGGGCGGCGAACACCGGAGAGCTGTTTTTT
TRBD1,-,TRBV30,TRBJ2-7,CAWSSGGSYEQYF,TGTGCCTGGAGTTCAGGGGGCTCCTACGAGCAGTACTTC
TRBD1,-,TRBV4-1,TRBJ1-4,CASSQDSGTGTEKLFF,TGCGCCAGCAGCCAAGATTCCGGGACAGGTACCGAAAAACTGTTTTTT
TRBD2,once,TRBV4-2,TRBJ2-7,CASSQAIAGGYYEQYF,TGTGCCAGCAGCCAAGCTATAGCGGGAGGTTACTACGAGCAGTACTTC
TRBD1,-,TRBV6-6,TRBJ1-6,CASTEDRVNSPLHF,TGTGCCAGCACCGAAGACAGGGTTAATTCACCCCTCCACTTT
TRBD1,-,TRBV30,TRBJ2-7,CAWTDADRGRVEQYF,TGTGCCTGGACCGACGCCGACAGGGGAAGAGTCGAGCAGTACTTC
-,-,TRBV29-1,TRBJ1-3,CSVEGGPGATGNTIYF,TGCAGCGTTGAAGGAGGCCCAGGGGCAACTGGAAACACCATATATTTT
-,-,TRBV6-6,TRBJ1-1,CASSYGPTGTTEAFF,TGTGCCAGCAGTTACGGTCCGACAGGAACCACTGAAGCTTTCTTT
TRBD1,-,TRBV18,TRBJ1-5,CASSLGGQTKQPQHF,TGTGCCAGCTCACTTGGGGGACAGACGAAGCAGCCCCAGCATTTT
-,few,TRBV27,TRBJ2-1,CASFRTSGEQFF,TGTGCCAGCTTCCGGACTTCAGGTGAGCAGTTCTTC
-,-,TRBV6-5,TRBJ2-7,CASSYLDGGGYEQYF,TGTGCCAGCAGTTATCTGGACGGGGGTGGGTACGAGCAGTACTTC
TRBD1,-,TRBV9,TRBJ1-2,CASSVLGGGYGYTF,TGTGCCAGCAGCGTATTAGGGGGCGGTTATGGCTACACCTTC
-,-,TRBV6-1,TRBJ2-7,CASSAVSRLQQYF,TGTGCCAGCAGTGCGGTCTCTCGCTTGCAGCAGTACTTC
TRBD1,few,TRBV13,TRBJ2-3,CASSLAWNLGGQGADTQYF,TGTGCCAGCAGCTTAGCTTGGAACTTAGGGGGACAGGGGGCAGATACGCAGTATTTT
-,-,TRBV7-9,TRBJ1-2,CASSSPSTLTLQRYGYTF,TGTGCCAGCAGCTCACCATCCACTCTGACATTGCAACGCTATGGCTACACCTTC
TRBD2,-,TRBV29-1,TRBJ2-1,CSVEETSSYGVRDEQFF,TGCAGCGTTGAAGAGACTAGCTCTTATGGAGTTAGGGATGAGCAGTTCTTC
TRBD2,-,TRBV9,TRBJ2-2,CASSVDIAGLTGELFF,TGTGCTAGCAGCGTGGATATAGCGGGGCTCACCGGGGAGCTGTTTTTT
-,-,TRBV7-2,TRBJ1-1,CASSLQGGNTEAFF,TGTGCCAGCAGCTTACAGGGAGGGAACACTGAAGCTTTCTTT
-,-,TRBV4-3,TRBJ2-7,CASSQGREIIYEQYF,TGCGCCAGCAGCCAAGGTCGGGAGATAATCTACGAGCAGTACTTC
-,-,TRBV7-9,TRBJ2-5,CASSLGSILYQETQYF,TGTGCCAGCAGCTTAGGCTCGATACTGTACCAAGAGACCCAGTACTTC
-,-,TRBV7-9,TRBJ2-5,CASSLGVAEETQYF,TGTGCCAGCAGCTTAGGTGTAGCCGAAGAGACCCAGTACTTC
-,-,TRBV7-2,TRBJ1-5,CASSSRGNQPQHF,TGTGCCAGCAGCTCCCGCGGCAATCAGCCCCAGCATTTT
TRBD2,-,TRBV9,TRBJ2-5,CASSVRGGGAGRETQYF,TGTGCCAGCAGCGTTAGGGGCGGGGGGGCCGGACGAGAGACCCAGTACTTC
TRBD2,-,TRBV7-2,TRBJ2-7,CASSLDAGGGSDEQYF,TGTGCCAGCAGCTTAGACGCGGGAGGGGGTTCGGACGAGCAGTACTTC
-,-,TRBV7-3,TRBJ2-7,CASSPSGGHEQYF,TGTGCCAGCAGCCCCTCGGGGGGCCACGAGCAGTACTTC
TRBD1,-,TRBV7-6,TRBJ1-4,CASSLTGGEVEKLFF,TGTGCCAGCAGCTTAACAGGGGGTGAGGTTGAAAAACTGTTTTTT